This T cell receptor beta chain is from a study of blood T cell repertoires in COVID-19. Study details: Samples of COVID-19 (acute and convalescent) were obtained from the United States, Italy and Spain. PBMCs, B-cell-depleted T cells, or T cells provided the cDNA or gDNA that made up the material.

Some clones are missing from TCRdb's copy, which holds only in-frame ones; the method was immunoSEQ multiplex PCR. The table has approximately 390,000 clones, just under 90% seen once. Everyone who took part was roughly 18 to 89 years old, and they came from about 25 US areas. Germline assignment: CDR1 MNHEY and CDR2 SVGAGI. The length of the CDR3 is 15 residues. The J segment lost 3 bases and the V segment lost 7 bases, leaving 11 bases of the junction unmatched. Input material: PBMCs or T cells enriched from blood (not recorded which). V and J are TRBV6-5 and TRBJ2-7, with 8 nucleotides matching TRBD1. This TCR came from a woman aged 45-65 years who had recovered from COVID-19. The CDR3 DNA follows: TGTGCCAGCACCGAGGCCGGGACAGGCTACTACGAGCAGTACTTC. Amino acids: CASTEAGTGYYEQYF.